A selection of T cell receptor beta chains follows, all from one sample in a study of blood T cell repertoires in COVID-19. TCRdb keeps only in-frame clones here, not all; method: immunoSEQ multiplex PCR. The table has approximately 130,000 clones, roughly 90% seen once. Sequenced sample: PBMCs or T cells enriched from blood (not recorded which). The receptors shown here come from a woman between 45 and 60 years old who had recovered from COVID-19. Both conserved end residues are part of each CDR3. The D gene is left open where the match is weak. Expanded clones get a size class; other rows say once, few or many, or leave the size out.

CDR3: CASNSDRVQYNEQFF
DNA: TGTGCCAGCAACTCCGACAGGGTGCAATACAATGAGCAGTTCTTC
length: 15
J: TRBJ2-1
D: TRBD1
size: .
V: TRBV9

CDR3: CASSSQQKETQYF
DNA: TGCGCCAGCAGTTCACAGCAAAAAGAGACCCAGTACTTC
length: 13
J: TRBJ2-5
D: .
size: .
V: TRBV10-1

CDR3: CASSSRDRGLFGANVLTF
DNA: TGTGCCAGCAGCTCCCGGGACAGGGGGCTTTTTGGGGCCAACGTCCTGACTTTC
length: 18
J: TRBJ2-6
D: TRBD1
size: .
V: TRBV7-8

CDR3: CASSLSTDSFNYGYTF
DNA: TGTGCCAGCAGCTTATCGACAGATAGCTTTAACTATGGCTACACCTTC
length: 16
J: TRBJ1-2
D: .
size: .
V: TRBV7-9

CDR3: CASSLAAGGGLNYGYTF
DNA: TGCGCCAGCAGTCTCGCAGCGGGGGGGGGATTGAACTATGGCTACACCTTC
length: 17
J: TRBJ1-2
D: .
size: once
V: TRBV4-3

CDR3: CASSRGTTYEQYF
DNA: TGTGCCAGTAGTAGAGGGACAACCTACGAGCAGTACTTC
length: 13
J: TRBJ2-7
D: .
size: .
V: TRBV19

CDR3: CASRHRGEYGYTF
DNA: TGTGCCAGCAGACACAGGGGGGAGTATGGCTACACCTTC
length: 13
J: TRBJ1-2
D: TRBD1
size: .
V: TRBV3-1/TRBV3-2

CDR3: CASSLATLETDTQYF
DNA: TGTGCCAGCAGCTTAGCTACGTTAGAAACAGATACGCAGTATTTT
length: 15
J: TRBJ2-3
D: .
size: .
V: TRBV11-2

CDR3: CASSLGDSYNEQFF
DNA: TGTGCCAGCAGCTTAGGGGACAGTTACAATGAGCAGTTCTTC
length: 14
J: TRBJ2-1
D: TRBD1
size: .
V: TRBV5-8

CDR3: CASSYWGDRVYGYTF
DNA: TGTGCCAGCAGCTATTGGGGAGACAGGGTCTATGGCTACACCTTC
length: 15
J: TRBJ1-2
D: TRBD1
size: .
V: TRBV5-4

CDR3: CASSKADGTANYGYTF
DNA: TGTGCCAGCAGCAAAGCGGACGGGACAGCTAACTATGGCTACACCTTC
length: 16
J: TRBJ1-2
D: .
size: .
V: TRBV21-1

CDR3: CASIRAIEPSYGYTF
DNA: TGTGCCAGCATTCGCGCCATAGAGCCATCCTATGGCTACACCTTC
length: 15
J: TRBJ1-2
D: .
size: .
V: TRBV6-5

CDR3: CASSQVQVPYGYTF
DNA: TGCGCCAGCAGCCAAGTGCAGGTGCCCTATGGCTACACCTTC
length: 14
J: TRBJ1-2
D: .
size: few
V: TRBV4-3

CDR3: CASSLVGTKGYTF
DNA: TGTGCCAGCAGCTTGGTCGGGACAAAGGGCTACACCTTC
length: 13
J: TRBJ1-2
D: .
size: .
V: TRBV5-6

CDR3: CASSLWMRGGFNEQFF
DNA: TGTGCCAGCAGCTTATGGATGCGGGGGGGTTTCAATGAGCAGTTCTTC
length: 16
J: TRBJ2-1
D: TRBD2
size: once
V: TRBV7-6

CDR3: CASRRTGVGKAGANVLTF
DNA: TGTGCCAGCAGACGAACGGGAGTGGGGAAGGCTGGGGCCAACGTCCTGACTTTC
length: 18
J: TRBJ2-6
D: .
size: .
V: TRBV27

CDR3: CASLQRGGPYNEQFF
DNA: TGTGCCAGCCTTCAGCGGGGGGGCCCTTACAATGAGCAGTTCTTC
length: 15
J: TRBJ2-1
D: TRBD2
size: .
V: TRBV13

CDR3: CSVPRTGGTEAFF
DNA: TGCAGCGTTCCCCGGACAGGGGGAACTGAAGCTTTCTTT
length: 13
J: TRBJ1-1
D: TRBD1
size: .
V: TRBV29-1

CDR3: CASSPRGQGFSNQPQHF
DNA: TGTGCCAGCAGTCCAAGGGGACAGGGGTTTAGCAATCAGCCCCAGCATTTT
length: 17
J: TRBJ1-5
D: TRBD1
size: .
V: TRBV6-2/TRBV6-3

CDR3: CASSLLQGYEQYF
DNA: TGTGCCAGCAGTTTATTACAGGGCTACGAGCAGTACTTC
length: 13
J: TRBJ2-7
D: .
size: .
V: TRBV12-3/TRBV12-4

CDR3: CASSMGRGQGDNQPQHF
DNA: TGTGCCAGTAGTATGGGTAGGGGCCAGGGGGACAATCAGCCCCAGCATTTT
length: 17
J: TRBJ1-5
D: TRBD1
size: .
V: TRBV19

CDR3: CASSLWANTEAFF
DNA: TGTGCCAGCAGCTTATGGGCGAACACTGAAGCTTTCTTT
length: 13
J: TRBJ1-1
D: .
size: .
V: TRBV11-2

CDR3: CSAYRAAEQFF
DNA: TGCAGTGCCTACAGGGCAGCGGAGCAGTTCTTC
length: 11
J: TRBJ2-1
D: .
size: .
V: TRBV20-1

CDR3: CASSSRLAGTGNEQFF
DNA: TGTGCCAGCAGCTCAAGACTAGCGGGGACGGGCAATGAGCAGTTCTTC
length: 16
J: TRBJ2-1
D: TRBD2
size: .
V: TRBV11-3

CDR3: CATSRAGQGFMNTEAFF
DNA: TGTGCCACCAGCAGAGCTGGGCAGGGTTTCATGAACACTGAAGCTTTCTTT
length: 17
J: TRBJ1-1
D: .
size: few
V: TRBV15

CDR3: CASSRGASSYEQYF
DNA: TGTGCCAGCTCCCGGGGGGCTAGCAGCTACGAGCAGTACTTC
length: 14
J: TRBJ2-7
D: .
size: .
V: TRBV18

CDR3: CASSLGQGLKTQYF
DNA: TGTGCCAGCAGCTTGGGACAGGGGCTAAAGACCCAGTACTTC
length: 14
J: TRBJ2-5
D: TRBD1
size: .
V: TRBV5-6

CDR3: CAWRPLAENTGELFF
DNA: TGTGCCTGGAGGCCACTAGCGGAGAACACCGGGGAGCTGTTTTTT
length: 15
J: TRBJ2-2
D: TRBD2
size: .
V: TRBV30

CDR3: CATSRAPQGQETQYF
DNA: TGTGCCACCAGCAGAGCTCCACAGGGTCAAGAGACCCAGTACTTC
length: 15
J: TRBJ2-5
D: .
size: .
V: TRBV15

CDR3: CASSHFDGGLAGAPSTDTQYF
DNA: TGTGCCAGCAGCCATTTCGACGGCGGACTAGCGGGGGCCCCTAGCACAGATACGCAGTATTTT
length: 21
J: TRBJ2-3
D: TRBD2
size: .
V: TRBV3-1/TRBV3-2

CDR3: CASSLDRGQSTGEQYF
DNA: TGTGCTAGCAGCCTAGACAGAGGACAGTCTACGGGGGAGCAGTACTTC
length: 16
J: TRBJ2-7
D: .
size: .
V: TRBV7-7

CDR3: CASSIHAADYEQYF
DNA: TGTGCCAGTAGTATCCACGCGGCAGACTACGAGCAGTACTTC
length: 14
J: TRBJ2-7
D: .
size: .
V: TRBV19

CDR3: CASSVGAGGRHWGQQETQYF
DNA: TGTGCCAGCAGCGTAGGGGCCGGGGGTAGGCATTGGGGTCAGCAAGAGACCCAGTACTTC
length: 20
J: TRBJ2-5
D: .
size: .
V: TRBV9

CDR3: CASRRPGDYEQYF
DNA: TGTGCCAGCAGAAGGCCCGGGGACTACGAGCAGTACTTC
length: 13
J: TRBJ2-7
D: .
size: .
V: TRBV11-3

CDR3: CASRWEINSPLHF
DNA: TGTGCCAGCAGATGGGAGATAAATTCACCCCTCCACTTT
length: 13
J: TRBJ1-6
D: .
size: .
V: TRBV2

CDR3: CASSYSTGSDQPQHF
DNA: TGTGCCAGCAGTTACTCTACAGGGTCCGATCAGCCCCAGCATTTT
length: 15
J: TRBJ1-5
D: .
size: .
V: TRBV6-5

CDR3: CASSAGGMTYEQYF
DNA: TGTGCCAGCAGTGCAGGGGGGATGACCTACGAGCAGTACTTC
length: 14
J: TRBJ2-7
D: .
size: .
V: TRBV25-1

CDR3: CASSAGRTGQPQHF
DNA: TGCGCCAGCAGTGCCGGAAGAACGGGTCAGCCCCAGCATTTT
length: 14
J: TRBJ1-5
D: .
size: .
V: TRBV10-1

CDR3: CASSSGGGPYEQYF
DNA: TGTGCCAGCAGTTCGGGGGGAGGCCCCTACGAGCAGTACTTC
length: 14
J: TRBJ2-7
D: TRBD2
size: .
V: TRBV6-6

CDR3: CASSQDREVGELFF
DNA: TGCGCCAGCAGCCAAGACAGGGAAGTCGGGGAGCTGTTTTTT
length: 14
J: TRBJ2-2
D: .
size: .
V: TRBV4-1

CDR3: CASTGHLYTEAFF
DNA: TGTGCCAGCACCGGACACCTTTACACTGAAGCTTTCTTT
length: 13
J: TRBJ1-1
D: .
size: .
V: TRBV25-1

CDR3: CASSIVGRVSTEAFF
DNA: TGTGCCAGTAGTATTGTAGGGCGGGTGAGCACTGAAGCTTTCTTT
length: 15
J: TRBJ1-1
D: .
size: .
V: TRBV19

CDR3: CATSPYGQGATEAFF
DNA: TGTGCCACCTCCCCCTATGGACAGGGCGCCACTGAAGCTTTCTTT
length: 15
J: TRBJ1-1
D: TRBD1
size: .
V: TRBV19

CDR3: CASSIGGRETYEQYF
DNA: TGTGCCAGTAGTATAGGTGGGAGAGAAACCTACGAGCAGTACTTC
length: 15
J: TRBJ2-7
D: .
size: .
V: TRBV19

CDR3: CASSVWGDTIYF
DNA: TGTGCCAGCAGCGTATGGGGGGACACCATATATTTT
length: 12
J: TRBJ1-3
D: .
size: .
V: TRBV9